The clone carrying this T cell receptor (beta chain) appeared a single time. Its antigen is unknown. Samples were assayed with immunoSEQ v3.0 at survey level. The data were produced by immunoSEQ multiplex PCR, yet TCRdb's version contains in-frame clones alone and is incomplete. The table has 20,000 to 30,000 clones, approximately 88% seen once. V trimming: 5 bases; J trimming: 5 bases; junction bases outside the gene matches: 4. The CDR3 contains 14 residues. Germline V gives CDR1 SGHVS, CDR2 FQNEAQ. This entry belongs to a study of long-term antiretroviral therapy in people with HIV. Study-level points and caveats: The ART regimens used between about 2003 and 2018 may be less effective than current ones. Pre-ART expanded TRB clones stayed dominant throughout, though often decreasing after ART. Relative to control repertoires, HIV repertoires exhibited narrower CDR3 length ranges.

Only United States sites treated participants with HIV. The sample was unsorted PBMCs, taken approximately 4.3 years after starting antiretroviral therapy. The genes are TRBV7-8 and TRBJ2-1; 9 bases fit TRBD1. This clonotype was sampled from a man in his thirties or forties with HIV. CDR3 DNA: TGTGCCAGCAGCCGGCGGGACAGGGACAATGAGCAGTTCTTC. This sequence encodes CASSRRDRDNEQFF.